The 23 T cell receptor beta chains reported below all come from one sample, sequenced in a study of blood T cell repertoires in COVID-19. Only in-frame clones appear in the TCRdb table, and some are missing; sequencing was by immunoSEQ multiplex PCR. The table includes 95,000 to 110,000 clones, 84% detected once. The sample taken for sequencing was peripheral blood. The receptor set was obtained from a human donor in a cohort sampled during active COVID-19.

The chain is built from TRBV4-1 and TRBJ1-6; no clear D. Germline CDR1 reads MGHRA; CDR2 reads YSYEKL. Trimming removed 3 bases at V and 10 bases at J, with 10 bases between. The CDR3 is 13 residues long. The CDR3 region has the DNA TGCGCCAGCAGCCAGGACTCGTCCTCACCCCTCCACTTT. This gives the protein CASSQDSSSPLHF.

This sequence joins TRBV6-5 and TRBJ2-1; possible D gene TRBD1, 8 bases. Germline CDR1 is MNHEY and CDR2 is SVGAGI. The CDR3 totals 14 residues. V was shortened by 5 bases and J by 7 bases, with 15 bases between the two germline ends. The CDR3 region is CASSNTGGVNEQFF. CDR3 DNA: TGTGCCAGCAGTAACACAGGGGGGGTAAATGAGCAGTTCTTC.

This chain connects TRBV30 to TRBJ1-3; D is undetermined. Germline values: CDR1 GTSNPN, CDR2 SVGIG (reference sequence). V lost 1 base to trimming and J lost 3 bases, with 7 bases between them. The CDR3 extends over 13 amino acids. This CDR3 reads CAWSGGDGNTIYF. The CDR3 bases are TGTGCCTGGAGTGGGGGAGATGGAAACACCATATATTTT.

The chain joins TRBV15 to TRBJ2-1, with 7 nucleotides matching TRBD1. The V gene's germline CDR1 is LNHNV and CDR2 YYDKDF (reference sequence). This CDR3 contains 17 residues. Germline trimming cut 2 bases from V and 5 bases from J; bases unmatched to any gene: 12. The CDR3 DNA sequence: TGTGCCACCAGCAGAACTAACAGGGGCATGGGAAACAATGAGCAGTTCTTC. Translated, it gives CATSRTNRGMGNNEQFF.

The gene calls are TRBV25-1 and TRBJ2-2; tentatively, D is TRBD1 (5 bases). V was cut by 2 bases and J by 0 bases, with 7 bases left in between. This CDR3 is 15 amino acids long. The germline V gene encodes CDR1 MGHDK and CDR2 SYGVNS. The CDR3 is CASSEVQANTGELFF. In DNA, the CDR3 is TGTGCCAGCAGTGAAGTACAGGCGAACACCGGGGAGCTGTTTTTT.

The chain has TRBV10-1 and TRBJ2-5; tentatively, D is TRBD2 (5 bases). Germline loops: CDR1 WNHNN, CDR2 SYGVQD (reference sequence). This CDR3 is 13 amino acids long. The germline V and J ends were trimmed by 5 bases and 5 bases, with 12 bases remaining between them. In DNA form, the CDR3 reads TGCGCCAGCAGTCCTAGGGAGCGTGAGACCCAGTACTTC. Its protein is CASSPRERETQYF.

The V and J genes are TRBV30 and TRBJ2-5, with D possibly TRBD2 on 5 matching bases. The ends were cut back, 2 bases at V and 3 bases at J, with 13 bases in the middle. The CDR3 is made up of 14 amino acids. CDR1 is GTSNPN, CDR2 SVGIG, per germline (reference sequence). In nucleotides, the CDR3 is TGTGCCTGGAGTCAAATGAGGGTGAAAGAGACCCAGTACTTC. Translated: CAWSQMRVKETQYF.

This chain links TRBV2 with TRBJ2-5; 7 bases line up with TRBD2. The germline V gene has CDR1 SNHLY and CDR2 FYNNEI. V lost 9 bases, J lost 1 base, and 5 bases stayed unmatched. The CDR3 runs to 13 residues. The CDR3 protein is CARGPGGQETQYF. CDR3 bases: TGTGCCAGGGGCCCGGGGGGCCAAGAGACCCAGTACTTC.

A single count supports this clone. The chain combines TRBV5-8 with TRBJ2-7, with 9 bases aligning to TRBD2. CDR3 size: 16 residues. CDR1 and CDR2 from the germline V gene are SGHTS and YDEGEE. V lost 4 bases and J lost 4; bases outside the gene matches: 12. The CDR3 DNA follows: TGTGCCAGCAGCGCTTGGGGAGCGGGGGGCCGGTACGAGCAGTACTTC. Protein sequence: CASSAWGAGGRYEQYF.

V gene TRBV2 combines with J gene TRBJ1-1, with 7 positions matching TRBD1. Trimming cost V 6 bases and J 1 base; bases outside gene matches: 5. This CDR3 is built from 14 residues. CDR1 SNHLY and CDR2 FYNNEI come from the germline V gene. The CDR3 DNA is TGTGCCAGCAGGGAACAGGGGAGGAACACTGAAGCTTTCTTT. Translating it yields CASREQGRNTEAFF.

Only a few counts were recorded for this clone. The J gene is TRBJ2-3, the V gene TRBV7-3; 10 bases map to TRBD1. The V gene's germline CDR1 is SGHTA and CDR2 FQGTGA. J lost 5 bases, V lost 4 bases, and 18 bases had no gene match. CDR3 length: 19 amino acids. CDR3 sequence: CASSWGLSRGQGRGDTQYF. DNA for the CDR3: TGTGCCAGCAGCTGGGGCCTATCCCGGGGACAGGGGAGGGGAGATACGCAGTATTTT. The full variable domain, with the rest looked up from reference TRBV7-3 and TRBJ2-3, is GAGVSQTPSNKVTEKGKYVELRCDPISGHTALYWYRQSLGQGPEFLIYFQGTGAADDSGLPNDRFFAVRPEGSVSTLKIQRTERGDSAVYLCASSWGLSRGQGRGDTQYFGPGTRLTVL.

The genes are TRBV12-3 or TRBV12-4 and TRBJ1-2, with a weak D call TRBD1 (5 bases). With 7 bases removed from V and 1 base from J, the gap between germline ends came to 10 bases. This CDR3 is built from 13 residues. CDR3 nucleotide sequence: TGTGCCAGCAACCTGGGGGGTAACTATGGCTACACCTTC. It specifies CASNLGGNYGYTF.

A single count supports this clone. V usage is TRBV7-3 and J usage is TRBJ2-1; D perhaps matches TRBD1 (5 bases). Germline V gene lookup returns CDR1 SGHTA and CDR2 FQGTGA. This CDR3 region has 13 residues. Trimming removed 6 bases from V and 3 bases from J, with 9 bases in between. The DNA of the CDR3 is TGTGCCAGCAGTACAGGTAGCTACAATGAGCAGTTCTTC. This translates into CASSTGSYNEQFF.

The chain uses TRBV19 and TRBJ2-2; D perhaps matches TRBD2 (6 bases). This CDR3 is 16 amino acids long. With 2 bases removed from V and 4 bases from J, the gap between germline ends came to 14 bases. CDR1 is LNHDA, CDR2 SQIVND, per germline (reference sequence). CDR3 region: CASSILEGLSTGELFF. The CDR3 DNA sequence: TGTGCCAGTAGTATATTGGAGGGTTTGAGCACCGGGGAGCTGTTTTTT.

In this sample, this clone turned up a few times. V and J are TRBV18 and TRBJ1-2; tentative D call: TRBD1 (5 bases). Germline loops: CDR1 KGHSH, CDR2 LQKENI. Trimming stripped 3 bases from V and 4 bases from J, with 12 bases between. This CDR3 is 14 amino acids long. CDR3 nucleotides: TGTGCCAGCTCACCGCGGAAGACAGTCTATGGCTACACCTTC. Amino acids: CASSPRKTVYGYTF.

This clone has more than one count but fewer than ten. V and J are TRBV27 and TRBJ2-7; D is uncertain. Germline assignment: CDR1 MNHEY and CDR2 SMNVEV (reference sequence). V was pared by 5 bases and J by 6 bases, with 20 bases between. This CDR3 contains 15 residues. This CDR3 reads CASSPWAPIRREQYF. The CDR3 nucleotides read TGTGCCAGCAGTCCCTGGGCCCCAATCCGTCGCGAGCAGTACTTC.

The rearrangement uses TRBV18 and TRBJ2-7, with 7 bases fitting TRBD2. This CDR3 is built from 14 residues. In germline, CDR1 is KGHSH, CDR2 LQKENI. With 3 bases clipped from V and 2 bases from J, the junction kept 4 bases outside the gene matches. In DNA form, the CDR3 reads TGTGCCAGCTCACCGGGAGGGAAAACCTACGAGCAGTACTTC. Its protein product is CASSPGGKTYEQYF. The complete variable domain, with remaining parts taken from reference TRBV18 and TRBJ2-7, reads NAGVMQNPRHLVRRRGQEARLRCSPMKGHSHVYWYRQLPEEGLKFMVYLQKENIIDESGMPKERFSAEFPKEGPSILRIQQVVRGDSAAYFCASSPGGKTYEQYFGPGTRLTVT.

The chain links TRBV18 to TRBJ2-7, with D unresolved. Trimming stripped 6 bases from V and 5 bases from J, with 14 bases between. Germline CDR1 is KGHSH and CDR2 is LQKENI. This CDR3 spans 13 amino acids. DNA of the CDR3: TGTGCCAGCTCCTACGGTCTGGTTGACGAGCAGTACTTC. It is translated as CASSYGLVDEQYF.

The DNA of the CDR3 is TGCAGCGTTCGACAGTCCTATAATTCACCCCTCCACTTT. As protein: CSVRQSYNSPLHF. This chain connects TRBV29-1 to TRBJ1-6; tentatively, D is TRBD1 (5 bases). Germline V gene sequence: CDR1 SQVTM, CDR2 ANQGSEA. This CDR3 is 13 amino acids long. Trimming removed 5 bases at V and 1 base at J, with 6 bases between.

The chain joins TRBV7-3 to TRBJ2-3; TRBD1 matches 11 bases. With V trimmed by 4 bases and J by 6 bases, 6 bases remained unmatched. Germline assignment: CDR1 SGHTA and CDR2 FQGTGA. CDR3 length: 15 amino acids. The CDR3 DNA is TGTGCCAGCAGCTCCTCCGGGACAGGGGGTGATACGCAGTATTTT. Amino acid sequence: CASSSSGTGGDTQYF.

The genes are TRBV28 and TRBJ1-2, with 11 nucleotides matching TRBD1. Germline trimming cut 5 bases from V and 3 bases from J; bases unmatched to any gene: 8. Germline V CDR1 and CDR2: MDHEN, SYDVKM. The CDR3 contains 16 residues. CDR3 coding DNA: TGTGCCAGCAGTGCATCCCCGGGACAGGGGGACTATGGCTACACCTTC. Translated, it gives CASSASPGQGDYGYTF.

Only a few counts were recorded for this clone. The chain carries TRBV29-1 and TRBJ1-2; D not certain. Germline values: CDR1 SQVTM, CDR2 ANQGSEA. The CDR3 has 11 amino acids. The V gene lost 5 bases and the J gene lost 4 bases, with 8 bases spanning the gap. CDR3 DNA sequence: TGCAGCGTTTTAGGGAGCTATGGCTACACCTTC. Encoded protein: CSVLGSYGYTF.

This sequence joins TRBV7-2 and TRBJ1-6, with unresolved D. The V gene's germline CDR1 is SGHTA and CDR2 FQGNSA. Deletions cut 2 bases from V and 9 bases from J, with 14 bases between. CDR3 length equals 15 residues. Written as DNA, the CDR3 is TGTGCCAGCAGCTTAAATGGAGGGAAGGGTTCACCCCTCCACTTT. Translated, it gives CASSLNGGKGSPLHF.